This entry features one T cell receptor (beta chain) sequence. What it recognizes is unknown. The study co-extracted DNA and RNA from approximately 20-30 mg of unsorted bulk tissue. The sample belongs to a study of tumor-infiltrating lymphocytes in primary liver carcinoma. Study-wide background: Tumor stage was T1-T3 N0M0, and tumor size was about 4 to 11 cm across.

The input was 450 to 500 ng total RNA; TCR beta cDNA was made from it with a constant-region primer. Construction of TCR beta libraries relied on three successive nested multiplex PCR rounds employing slightly modified ARM-PCR. From the multiplex PCR reads, TCRdb called clonotypes with MiXCR, one entry per CDR3 protein. The sample consists of about 70,000 distinct CDR3 sequences, over 60% of them appearing once. General study findings and limits: Lower overlap was observed for tumor-adjacent and tumor-blood pairs relative to tumor region pairs. Only about 7-24% of top clones showed up in all five tumor regions.

The TCR comes from a man aged 40-49 years with primary liver carcinoma and hepatitis B virus infection. Material for sequencing was liver tumor tissue from sampling region 4. As for subset: tumor region T4, right-lateral pole.

The CDR3 DNA follows: TGTGTCGGCAGTTTGGGTCCAGGGACAGGGCTAGGGGCCCACGAGCAGTACTTC. Translated: CVGSLGPGTGLGAHEQYF. The chain carries TRBV28 and TRBJ2-7, with 9 bases fitting TRBD1. The germline V gene has CDR1 MDHEN and CDR2 SYDVKM. The CDR3 consists of 18 residues.